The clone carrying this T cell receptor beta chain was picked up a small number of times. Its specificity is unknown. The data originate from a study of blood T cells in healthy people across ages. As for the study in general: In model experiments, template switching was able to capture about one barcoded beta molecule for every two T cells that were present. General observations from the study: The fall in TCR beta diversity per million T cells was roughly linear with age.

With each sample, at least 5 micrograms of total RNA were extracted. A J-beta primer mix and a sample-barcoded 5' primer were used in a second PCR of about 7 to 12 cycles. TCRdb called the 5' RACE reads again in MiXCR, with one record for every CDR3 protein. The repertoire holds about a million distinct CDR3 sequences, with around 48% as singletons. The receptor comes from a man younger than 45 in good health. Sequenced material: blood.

Here the CDR3 reads CAWSSGVGEQFF. The CDR3 DNA reads as TGTGCCTGGAGTAGTGGAGTTGGGGAGCAGTTCTTC. This chain connects TRBV30 to TRBJ2-1, with D unclear. Trimming shortened V by 2 bases and J by 10 bases, and 12 bases separated the two germline ends. CDR1 is GTSNPN, CDR2 SVGIG, per germline (reference sequence). This CDR3 comprises 12 residues.